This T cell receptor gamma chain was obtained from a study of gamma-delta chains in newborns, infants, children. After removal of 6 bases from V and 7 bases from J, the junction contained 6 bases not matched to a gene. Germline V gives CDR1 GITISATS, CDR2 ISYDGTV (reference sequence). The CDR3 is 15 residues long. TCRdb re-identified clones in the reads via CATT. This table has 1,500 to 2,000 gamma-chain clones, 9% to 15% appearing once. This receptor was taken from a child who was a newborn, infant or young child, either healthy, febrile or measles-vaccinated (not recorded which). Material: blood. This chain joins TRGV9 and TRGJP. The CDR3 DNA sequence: TGTGCCTTGTGGTCCAAGGAGTTGGGCAAAAAAATCAAGGTATTT. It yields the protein CALWSKELGKKIKVF.